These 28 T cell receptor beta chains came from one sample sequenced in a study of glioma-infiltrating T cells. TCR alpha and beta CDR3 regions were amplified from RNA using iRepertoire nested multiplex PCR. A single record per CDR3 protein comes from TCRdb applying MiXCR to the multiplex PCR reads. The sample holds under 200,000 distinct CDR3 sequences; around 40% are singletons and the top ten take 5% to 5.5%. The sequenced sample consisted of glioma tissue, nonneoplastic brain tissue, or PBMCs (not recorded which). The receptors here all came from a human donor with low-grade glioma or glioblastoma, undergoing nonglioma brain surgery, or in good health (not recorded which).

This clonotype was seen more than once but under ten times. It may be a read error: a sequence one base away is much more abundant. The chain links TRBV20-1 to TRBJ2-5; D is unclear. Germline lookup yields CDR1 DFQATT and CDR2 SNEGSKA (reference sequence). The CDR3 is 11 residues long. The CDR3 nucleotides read TGCAGTGCCCAGTTCCAAGAGACCAAGTACTTC. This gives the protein CSAQFQETKYF.

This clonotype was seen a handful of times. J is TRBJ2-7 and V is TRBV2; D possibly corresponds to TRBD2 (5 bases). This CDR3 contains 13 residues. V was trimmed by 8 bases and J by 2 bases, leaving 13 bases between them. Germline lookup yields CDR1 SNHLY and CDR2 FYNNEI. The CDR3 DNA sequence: TGTGCCAGCGTTGGGGAGAGAGCCTACGAGCAGTACTTC. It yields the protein CASVGERAYEQYF.

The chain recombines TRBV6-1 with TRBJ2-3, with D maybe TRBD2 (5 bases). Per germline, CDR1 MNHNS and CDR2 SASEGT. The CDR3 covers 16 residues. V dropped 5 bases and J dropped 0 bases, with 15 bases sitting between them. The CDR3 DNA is TGTGCCAGCAGTTACGCGGGCGTGGGTAGCACAGATACGCAGTATTTT. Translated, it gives CASSYAGVGSTDTQYF.

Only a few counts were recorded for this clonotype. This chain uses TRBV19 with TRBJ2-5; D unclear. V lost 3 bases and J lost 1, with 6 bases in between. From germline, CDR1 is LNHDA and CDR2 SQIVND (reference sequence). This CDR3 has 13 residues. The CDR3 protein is CASSISSQETQYF. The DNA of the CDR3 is TGTGCCAGTAGTATTTCCAGCCAAGAGACCCAGTACTTC.

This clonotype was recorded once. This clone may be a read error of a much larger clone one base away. The CDR3 here is CASSFTRQPAQPQHF. The DNA for the CDR3 is TGTGCCAGCAGTTTCACCCGACAGCCGGCCCAGCCCCAGCATTTT. The rearrangement uses TRBV28 and TRBJ1-5; TRBD1 might be the D (5 bases). There are 15 residues in the CDR3. V was trimmed by 3 bases and J by 7 bases, leaving 16 bases between them. Germline lookup yields CDR1 MDHEN and CDR2 SYDVKM. Full variable domain (missing parts from reference TRBV28 and TRBJ1-5): DVKVTQSSRYLVKRTGEKVFLECVQDMDHENMFWYRQDPGLGLRLIYFSYDVKMKEKGDIPEGYSVSREKKERFSLILESASTNQTSMYLCASSFTRQPAQPQHFGDGTRLSIL.

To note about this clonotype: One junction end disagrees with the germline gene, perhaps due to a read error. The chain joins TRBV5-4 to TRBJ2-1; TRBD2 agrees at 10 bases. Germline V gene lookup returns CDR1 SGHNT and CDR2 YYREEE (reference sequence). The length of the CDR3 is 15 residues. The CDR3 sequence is CASSLLAGGGDEKFF. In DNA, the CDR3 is TGTGCCAGCAGCTTGTTAGCGGGAGGCGGGGATGAGAAGTTCTTC.

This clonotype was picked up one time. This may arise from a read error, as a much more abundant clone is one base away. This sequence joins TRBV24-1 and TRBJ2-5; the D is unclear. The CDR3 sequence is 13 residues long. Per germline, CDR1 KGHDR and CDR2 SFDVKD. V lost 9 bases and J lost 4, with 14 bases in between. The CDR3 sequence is CATAVSPRETQYF. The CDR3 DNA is TGTGCCACCGCAGTCAGTCCCCGAGAGACCCAGTACTTC.

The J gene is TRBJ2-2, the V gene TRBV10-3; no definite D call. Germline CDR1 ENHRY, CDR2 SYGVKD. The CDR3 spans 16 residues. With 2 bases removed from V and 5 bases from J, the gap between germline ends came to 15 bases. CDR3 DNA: TGTGCCATCAGTGAGAGCGATCTCAGTGAAACCGGGGAGCTGTTTTTT. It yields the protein CAISESDLSETGELFF.

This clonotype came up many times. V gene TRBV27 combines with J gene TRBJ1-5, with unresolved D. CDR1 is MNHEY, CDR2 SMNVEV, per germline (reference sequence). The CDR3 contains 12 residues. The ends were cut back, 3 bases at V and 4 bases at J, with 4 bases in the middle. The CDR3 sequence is CASSFTNQPQHF. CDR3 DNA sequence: TGTGCCAGCAGTTTTACGAATCAGCCCCAGCATTTT.

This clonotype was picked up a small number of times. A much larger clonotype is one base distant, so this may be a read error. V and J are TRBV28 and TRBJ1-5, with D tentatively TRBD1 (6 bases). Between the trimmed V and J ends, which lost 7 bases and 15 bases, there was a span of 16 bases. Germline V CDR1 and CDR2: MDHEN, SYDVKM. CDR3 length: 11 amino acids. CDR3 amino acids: CASTTTGRWHF. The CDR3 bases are TGTGCCAGCACGACCACAGGGAGGTGGCATTTT.

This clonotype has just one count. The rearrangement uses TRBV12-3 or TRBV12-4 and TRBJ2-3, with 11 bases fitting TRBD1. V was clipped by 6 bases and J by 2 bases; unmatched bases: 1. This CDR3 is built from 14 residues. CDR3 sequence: CASRGQGVTDTQYF. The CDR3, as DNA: TGTGCCAGCAGGGGACAGGGGGTCACAGATACGCAGTATTTT.

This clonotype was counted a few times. CDR3 region: CASSPRRGWGNGYTF. CDR3 bases: TGTGCCAGCAGCCCCCGAAGAGGATGGGGTAATGGCTACACCTTC. The chain joins TRBV7-2 to TRBJ1-2; no clear D. Looked up from germline, CDR1 is SGHTA and CDR2 is FQGNSA. The CDR3 totals 15 residues. Between the trimmed V and J ends, which lost 5 bases and 6 bases, there was a span of 19 bases. Full variable domain (missing parts from reference TRBV7-2 and TRBJ1-2): GAGVSQSPSNKVTEKGKDVELRCDPISGHTALYWYRQSLGQGLEFLIYFQGNSAPDKSGLPSDRFSAERTGGSVSTLTIQRTQQEDSAVYLCASSPRRGWGNGYTFGSGTRLTVV.

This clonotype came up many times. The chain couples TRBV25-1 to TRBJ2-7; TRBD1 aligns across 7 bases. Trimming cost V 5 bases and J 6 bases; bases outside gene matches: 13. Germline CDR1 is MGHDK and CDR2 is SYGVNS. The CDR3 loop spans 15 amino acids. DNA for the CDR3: TGTGCCAGCAGTCTACGTGGGACAGCAATCGGCGAGCAGTACTTC. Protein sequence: CASSLRGTAIGEQYF.

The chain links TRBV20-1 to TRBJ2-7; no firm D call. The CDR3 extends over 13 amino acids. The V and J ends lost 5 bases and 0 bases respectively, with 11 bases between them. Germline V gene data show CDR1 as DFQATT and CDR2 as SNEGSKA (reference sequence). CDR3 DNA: TGCAGTGCTCCAGCCCGAAGCTCCTACGAGCAGTACTTC. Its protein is CSAPARSSYEQYF.

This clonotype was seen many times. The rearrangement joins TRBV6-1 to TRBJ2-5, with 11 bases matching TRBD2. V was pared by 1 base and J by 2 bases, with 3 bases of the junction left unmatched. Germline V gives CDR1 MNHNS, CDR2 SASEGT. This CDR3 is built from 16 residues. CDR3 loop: CASSEVRLAGQETQYF. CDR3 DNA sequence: TGTGCCAGCAGTGAAGTGAGACTAGCGGGGCAAGAGACCCAGTACTTC.

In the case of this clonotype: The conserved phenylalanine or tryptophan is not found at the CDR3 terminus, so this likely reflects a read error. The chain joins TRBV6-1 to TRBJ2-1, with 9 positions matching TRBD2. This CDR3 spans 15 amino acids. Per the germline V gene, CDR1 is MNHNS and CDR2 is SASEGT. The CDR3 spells CASSLAGDIYSEQFL. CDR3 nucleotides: TGTGCCAGCAGCTTAGCGGGAGATATCTACAGTGAGCAGTTCCTC.

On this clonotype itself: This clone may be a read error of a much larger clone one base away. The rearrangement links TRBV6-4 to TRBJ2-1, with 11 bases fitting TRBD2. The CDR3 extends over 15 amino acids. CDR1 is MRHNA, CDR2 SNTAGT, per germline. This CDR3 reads CASSYGLAGPNEKFF. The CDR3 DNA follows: TGTGCCAGCAGCTACGGACTAGCGGGCCCCAATGAGAAGTTCTTC.

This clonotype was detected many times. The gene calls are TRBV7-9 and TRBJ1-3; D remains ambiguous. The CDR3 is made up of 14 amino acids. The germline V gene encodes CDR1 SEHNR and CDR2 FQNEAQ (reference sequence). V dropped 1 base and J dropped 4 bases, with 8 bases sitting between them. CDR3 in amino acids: CASSLGTAGNTIYF. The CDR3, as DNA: TGTGCCAGCAGCTTAGGTACAGCCGGAAACACCATATATTTT.

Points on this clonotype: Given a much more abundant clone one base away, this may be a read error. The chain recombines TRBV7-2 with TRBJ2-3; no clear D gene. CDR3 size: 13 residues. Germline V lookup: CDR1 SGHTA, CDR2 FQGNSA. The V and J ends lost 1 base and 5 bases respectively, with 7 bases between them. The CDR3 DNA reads TGTGCCAGCAGCTTAGGGGCAAAAGATACGCAGTATTTT. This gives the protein CASSLGAKDTQYF.

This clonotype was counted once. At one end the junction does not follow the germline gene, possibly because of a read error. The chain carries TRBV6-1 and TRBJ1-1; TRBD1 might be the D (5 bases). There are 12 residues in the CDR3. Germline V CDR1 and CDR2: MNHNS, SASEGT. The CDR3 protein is CAGTDGHNEVFF. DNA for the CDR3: TGTGCCGGAACGGACGGACACAATGAAGTTTTCTTT.

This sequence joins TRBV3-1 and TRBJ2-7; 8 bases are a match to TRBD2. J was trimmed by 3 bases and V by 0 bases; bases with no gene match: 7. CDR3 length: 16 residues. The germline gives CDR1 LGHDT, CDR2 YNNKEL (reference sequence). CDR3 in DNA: TGTGCCAGCAGCCAAGATATGGTGACTAGCGTCTACGAGCAGTACTTC. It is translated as CASSQDMVTSVYEQYF.

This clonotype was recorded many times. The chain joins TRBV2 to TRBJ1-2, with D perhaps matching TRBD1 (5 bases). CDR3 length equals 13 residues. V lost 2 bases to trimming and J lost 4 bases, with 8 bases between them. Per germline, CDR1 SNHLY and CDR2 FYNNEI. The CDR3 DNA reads TGTGCCAGCAGTGAACAGGGCGGCTATGGCTACACCTTC. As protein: CASSEQGGYGYTF.

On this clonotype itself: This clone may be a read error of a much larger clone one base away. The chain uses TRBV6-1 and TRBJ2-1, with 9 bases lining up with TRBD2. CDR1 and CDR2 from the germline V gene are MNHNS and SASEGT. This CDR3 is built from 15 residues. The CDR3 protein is CASQGAGGIYNERFF. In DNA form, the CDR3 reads TGTGCCAGCCAAGGGGCGGGAGGGATCTACAATGAGCGGTTCTTC.

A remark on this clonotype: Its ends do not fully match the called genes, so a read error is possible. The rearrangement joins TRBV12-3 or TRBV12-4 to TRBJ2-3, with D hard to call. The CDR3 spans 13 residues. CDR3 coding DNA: TGTGCCAACAGTTCCACTGACACCAGAACGCAGTATTTT. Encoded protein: CANSSTDTRTQYF.

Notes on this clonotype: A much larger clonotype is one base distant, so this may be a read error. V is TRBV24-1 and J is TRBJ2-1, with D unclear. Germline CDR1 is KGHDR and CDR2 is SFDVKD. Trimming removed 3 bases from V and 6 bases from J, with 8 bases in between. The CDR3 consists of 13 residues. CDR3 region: CATSDSVCNEQFF. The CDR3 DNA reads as TGTGCCACCAGTGATAGCGTCTGCAATGAGCAGTTCTTC.

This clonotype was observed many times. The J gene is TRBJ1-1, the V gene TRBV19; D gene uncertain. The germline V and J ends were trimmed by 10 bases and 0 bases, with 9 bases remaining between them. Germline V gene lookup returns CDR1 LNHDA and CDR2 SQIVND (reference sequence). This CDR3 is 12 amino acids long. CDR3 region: CATATVNTEAFF. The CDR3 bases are TGTGCCACTGCCACGGTGAACACTGAAGCTTTCTTT.

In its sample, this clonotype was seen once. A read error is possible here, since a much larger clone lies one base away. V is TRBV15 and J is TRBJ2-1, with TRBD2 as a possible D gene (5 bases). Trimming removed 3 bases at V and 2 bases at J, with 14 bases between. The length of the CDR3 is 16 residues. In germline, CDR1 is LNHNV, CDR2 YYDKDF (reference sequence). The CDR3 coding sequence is TGTGCCACCAGCAGCAGCCTTAGAGGGACCTACAATGAGCAGTTCTTC. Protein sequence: CATSSSLRGTYNEQFF.

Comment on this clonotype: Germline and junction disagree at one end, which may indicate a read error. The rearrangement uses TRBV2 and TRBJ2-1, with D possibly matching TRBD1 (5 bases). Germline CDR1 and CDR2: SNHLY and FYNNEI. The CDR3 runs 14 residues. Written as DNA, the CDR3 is TGTGCCAGCAGTTTGGGGCGGTCATACAATGAGAAGTTCTTC. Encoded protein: CASSLGRSYNEKFF.